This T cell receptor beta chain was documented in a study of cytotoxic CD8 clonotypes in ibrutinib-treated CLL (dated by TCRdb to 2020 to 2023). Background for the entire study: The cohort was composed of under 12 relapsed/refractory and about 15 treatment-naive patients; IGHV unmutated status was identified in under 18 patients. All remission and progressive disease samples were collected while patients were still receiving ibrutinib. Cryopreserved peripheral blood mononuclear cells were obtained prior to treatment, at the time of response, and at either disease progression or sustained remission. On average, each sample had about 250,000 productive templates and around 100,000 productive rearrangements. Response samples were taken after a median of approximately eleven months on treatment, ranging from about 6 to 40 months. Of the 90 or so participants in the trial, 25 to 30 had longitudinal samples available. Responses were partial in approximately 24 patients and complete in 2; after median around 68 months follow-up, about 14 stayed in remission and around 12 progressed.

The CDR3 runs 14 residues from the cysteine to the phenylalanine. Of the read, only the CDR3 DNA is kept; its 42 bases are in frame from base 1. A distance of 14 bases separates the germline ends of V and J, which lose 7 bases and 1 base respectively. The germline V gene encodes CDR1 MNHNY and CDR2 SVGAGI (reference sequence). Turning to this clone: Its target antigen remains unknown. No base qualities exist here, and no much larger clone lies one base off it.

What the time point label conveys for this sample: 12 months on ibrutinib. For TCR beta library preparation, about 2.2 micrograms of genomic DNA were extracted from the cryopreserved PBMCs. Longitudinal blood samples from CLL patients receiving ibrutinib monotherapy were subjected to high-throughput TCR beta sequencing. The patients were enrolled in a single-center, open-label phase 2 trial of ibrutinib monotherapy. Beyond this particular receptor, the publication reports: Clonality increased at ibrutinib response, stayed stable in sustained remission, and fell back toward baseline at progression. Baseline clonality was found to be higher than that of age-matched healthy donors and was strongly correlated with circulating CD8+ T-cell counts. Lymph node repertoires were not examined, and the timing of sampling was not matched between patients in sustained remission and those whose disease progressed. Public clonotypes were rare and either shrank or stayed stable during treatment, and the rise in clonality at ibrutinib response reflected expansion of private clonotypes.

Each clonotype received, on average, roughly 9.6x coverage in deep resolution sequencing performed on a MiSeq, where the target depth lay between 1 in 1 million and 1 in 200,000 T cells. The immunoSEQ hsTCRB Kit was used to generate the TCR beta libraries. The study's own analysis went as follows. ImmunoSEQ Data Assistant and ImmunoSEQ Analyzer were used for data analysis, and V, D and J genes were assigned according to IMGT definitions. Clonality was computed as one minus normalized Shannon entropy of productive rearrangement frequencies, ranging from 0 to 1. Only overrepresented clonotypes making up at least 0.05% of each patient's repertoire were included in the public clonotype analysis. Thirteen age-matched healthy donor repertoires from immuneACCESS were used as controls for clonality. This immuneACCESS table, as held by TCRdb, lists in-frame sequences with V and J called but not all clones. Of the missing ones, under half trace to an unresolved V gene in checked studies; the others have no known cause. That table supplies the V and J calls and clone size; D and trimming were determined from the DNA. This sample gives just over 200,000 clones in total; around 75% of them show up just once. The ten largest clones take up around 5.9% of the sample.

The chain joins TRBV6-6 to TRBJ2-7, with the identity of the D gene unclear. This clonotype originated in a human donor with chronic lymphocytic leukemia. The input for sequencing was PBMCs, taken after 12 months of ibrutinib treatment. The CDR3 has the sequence CASKSGVSSYEQYF. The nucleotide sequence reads TGTGCCAGCAAAAGTGGGGTTTCATCCTACGAGCAGTACTTC.